The sample holds a few counts of the clone carrying this T cell receptor beta chain. Antigen unknown. The sample comes from a study of early T cells in non-severe SARS-CoV-2 infection. Study context: Sequencing of unsorted whole blood was done on bulk RNA, leaving chains unpaired.

Molecules of cDNA were individually given unique molecular identifiers that were attached to them. TCRdb re-called the 5' RACE reads through MiXCR, storing one row per CDR3 protein. The sample has 85,000 to 100,000 distinct CDR3 sequences, approximately 13% seen once; the top ten hold 2% to 2.5%. Germline V gives CDR1 MDHEN, CDR2 SYDVKM. V lost 7 bases and J 0 bases, leaving 16 bases between the germline ends. The CDR3 consists of 15 residues. Study results and limitations: Private and CD4 specificities were missed by VDJdb matching, which favored anti-spike CD8 responses.

Source material: whole blood. The origin of this receptor is an adult who was a healthcare worker with PCR-confirmed SARS-CoV-2 infection or an uninfected control (not recorded which). The chain carries TRBV28 and TRBJ2-7, with a weak D call TRBD2 (6 bases). This CDR3 is CASTPGLGSSYEQYF. Written as DNA, the CDR3 is TGTGCCAGCACCCCGGGACTTGGCAGCTCCTACGAGCAGTACTTC. The full variable domain, completed using reference TRBV28 and TRBJ2-7, is DVKVTQSSRYLVKRTGEKVFLECVQDMDHENMFWYRQDPGLGLRLIYFSYDVKMKEKGDIPEGYSVSREKKERFSLILESASTNQTSMYLCASTPGLGSSYEQYFGPGTRLTVT.